This T cell receptor beta chain comes out of a study of T cell changes during pregnancy in multiple sclerosis. V was pared by 6 bases and J by 1 base, with 6 bases of the junction left unmatched. The CDR3 length is 14 residues. Looked up from germline, CDR1 is LNHDA and CDR2 is SQIVND (reference sequence). Sequenced by immunoSEQ multiplex PCR; TCRdb stores in-frame clones only, minus some. The table shows around 40,000 clones, with around 92% occurring only once. The source was CD4+ T cells from peripheral blood mononuclear cells, collected in the third trimester of pregnancy. V gene TRBV19 combines with J gene TRBJ2-7; TRBD2 matches 7 bases. This TCR was sampled from a female donor with multiple sclerosis, enrolled in a pregnancy study. The CDR3 is CASRGRGRSYEQYF. CDR3 coding DNA: TGTGCCAGTAGAGGGAGGGGACGGTCCTACGAGCAGTACTTC.